This T cell receptor (beta chain) appears in the sequencing data of a study of blood T cell repertoires in COVID-19. Profiling relied on immunoSEQ multiplex PCR, and the TCRdb table lists in-frame clones only, not all of them. The sample yields over 100,000 clones, around 89% seen once. CDR1 and CDR2 (germline): LGHNT, FRNRAP. CDR3 length equals 13 residues. Trimming removed 7 bases from V and 15 bases from J, with 22 bases in between. The table lists this clone with a count of one. The chain has TRBV12-5 and TRBJ2-1; a weak D match, TRBD2 (6 bases). The sample was peripheral blood. This clonotype was obtained from a man aged 50 to 59 with acute or convalescent COVID-19. Written as DNA, the CDR3 is TGTGCTAGTGTCCCCCCGGGGTTTCAGGGACTGTTCTTC. Translated, it gives CASVPPGFQGLFF.